This T cell receptor (beta chain) was retrieved from a study of CD8+CD57+ T cells in acquired aplastic anemia. Study background: Sorting CD4+ and CD8+ cells gave DNA averaging 3.2 ug. Overall study findings and caveats: Patients and controls turned out to have twenty-nine CD8+ CDR3 sequences in common. Between patients and controls, CD8+ Simpson's diversity did not vary significantly.

With respect to this clonotype: The antigen is unknown.

This CDR3 spans 16 amino acids. The V gene end was trimmed by 4 bases and the J gene end by 5 bases; junction bases not matched to a gene: 7. CDR1 is SGDLS, CDR2 YYNGEE, per germline. The study profiled TCR beta VDJ and CDR3 using genomic DNA as template. Using its own MiXCR run on the reads, TCRdb lists one record per CDR3 protein. The sample holds 150,000 to 200,000 distinct CDR3 sequences, roughly 43% seen once. CD8+CD57+ cell expansion, shown by flow cytometry, had occurred in the patients selected for sequencing. At blood sampling, none of the patients had yet received therapy. Sequencing was performed on sorted CD4+, CD8+, or CD8+CD57+ T cells (not recorded which) from PBMCs. This receptor was taken from a human donor with aplastic anemia. The chain couples TRBV9 to TRBJ2-2; 11 positions match TRBD2. DNA for the CDR3: TGTGCCAGCAGCCCGCTAGGGACTAGCGGAACCGGGGAGCTGTTTTTT. Translating gives CASSPLGTSGTGELFF. Supplemented by reference TRBV9 and TRBJ2-2, the full variable domain reads DSGVTQTPKHLITATGQRVTLRCSPRSGDLSVYWYQQSLDQGLQFLIQYYNGEERAKGNILERFSAQQFPDLHSELNLSSLELGDSALYFCASSPLGTSGTGELFFGEGSRLTVL.